In this sample, the clone carrying this T cell receptor (beta chain) turned up many times. As yet, its antigen is unknown. This sample was included in a study of human T cells and chemical hapten exposure. Study-wide background: Alopecia areata, totalis or universalis was found in mostly female patients. Whole-study results and caveats: Controls formed significantly fewer large CDR3 similarity clusters than expanded TCRs did.

Library preparation tagged each individual cDNA molecule with a unique molecular identifier. Source study methods: Samples had a median of 95,638 TCRs, ranging roughly 23,224 to 750,000. TCRdb reprocessed the RACE reads via MiXCR and lists one record per CDR3 protein. Clone size and V and J calls follow TCRdb, not the original study. Here the sample spans about 290,000 distinct CDR3 sequences, around 7.7% being singletons. The time point here: pre-sensitization, week 0. The treatment is: therapeutic diphenylcyclopropenone sensitization with weekly scalp DPC. This CDR3 has 15 residues. Losses at the gene ends were 3 bases for V and 3 bases for J; bases not matched to a gene: 6. The V gene's germline CDR1 is KGHSH and CDR2 LQKENI.

Material: whole blood, obtained in connection with sensitization to the hapten diphenylcyclopropenone (DPC). This sequence joins TRBV18 and TRBJ2-5; 8 positions match TRBD1. The TCR was taken from a man between 18 and 29 years old with alopecia areata. Some clones in this sample may be carry-over from other donors' samples. DNA for the CDR3: TGTGCCAGCTCACCCACTGGACAGGGTGAAGAGACCCAGTACTTC. It yields the protein CASSPTGQGEETQYF.